The 6 T cell receptor beta chains presented below share a single source sample, sequenced in a study of blood T cell repertoires in COVID-19. Data came from immunoSEQ multiplex PCR; TCRdb stores just in-frame clones and leaves some out. The table includes 150,000 to 250,000 clones, more than 75% detected once. The sample was peripheral blood. The receptors stem from a woman between 35 and 50 years old with COVID-19, enrolled during active disease.

V and J are TRBV19 and TRBJ2-6, with TRBD2 matching 8 bases. V trimming: 0 bases; J trimming: 2 bases; junction bases outside the gene matches: 12. CDR3 length: 20 amino acids. Germline V gene sequence: CDR1 LNHDA, CDR2 SQIVND (reference sequence). The CDR3 spells CASSIDSPGRAGAGANVLTF. In DNA form, the CDR3 reads TGTGCCAGTAGTATAGATTCCCCAGGGAGAGCGGGAGCTGGGGCCAACGTCCTGACTTTC.

The V call is TRBV30, the J call TRBJ1-1; weak D call: TRBD1 (6 bases). The germline V gene has CDR1 GTSNPN and CDR2 SVGIG (reference sequence). This CDR3 comprises 15 residues. Trimming took off 3 bases at V and 4 bases at J, with 18 bases between the two ends. The CDR3 sequence is CAWRPTGTPGTEAFF. The CDR3 DNA reads as TGTGCCTGGAGACCGACCGGGACACCGGGCACTGAAGCTTTCTTT.

The J gene is TRBJ2-1, the V gene TRBV2, with 9 bases lining up with TRBD1. With V trimmed by 5 bases and J by 3 bases, 11 bases remained unmatched. This CDR3 has 17 residues. Germline V gives CDR1 SNHLY, CDR2 FYNNEI. CDR3 sequence: CASSPDGPTGGYNEQFF. Here the CDR3 DNA reads TGTGCCAGCAGTCCAGATGGACCGACAGGGGGCTACAATGAGCAGTTCTTC.

This clone was picked up a small number of times. V is TRBV5-1 and J is TRBJ2-2, with D possibly being TRBD1 (5 bases). This CDR3 has 15 residues. V was cut by 1 base and J by 2 bases, with 9 bases left in between. The germline V gene has CDR1 SGHRS and CDR2 YFSETQ. CDR3 DNA: TGCGCCAGCAGCTTGCAGCAGGGTAACACCGGGGAGCTGTTTTTT. This encodes CASSLQQGNTGELFF.

V and J are TRBV30 and TRBJ1-5; 9 bases fit TRBD1. CDR3 size: 19 residues. V was clipped by 1 base and J by 7 bases; unmatched bases: 20. Germline values: CDR1 GTSNPN, CDR2 SVGIG (reference sequence). The CDR3 region is CAWSAPPLFGDRVAQPQHF. In DNA form, the CDR3 reads TGTGCCTGGAGTGCCCCCCCCCTTTTCGGGGACAGGGTAGCCCAGCCCCAGCATTTT.

CDR3 bases: TGCGCCAGCACCCGGGACTATTCGGCAGATACGCAGTATTTT. This codes for CASTRDYSADTQYF. V is TRBV10-1 and J is TRBJ2-3; TRBD2 matches at 7 bases. Trimming cost V 7 bases and J 4 bases; bases outside gene matches: 8. This CDR3 is built from 14 residues. Germline V gene sequence: CDR1 WNHNN, CDR2 SYGVQD (reference sequence).